These 22 T cell receptor beta chains came from one sample sequenced in a study of regulatory T cells in long-lasting Graves disease. Assembly of TCR beta libraries relied on iRepertoire HTBI primers together with Arm-PCR of CDR3 regions. One entry per CDR3 protein results from TCRdb running MiXCR on the multiplex PCR reads. This sample has hundreds of thousands of distinct CDR3 sequences; roughly 14% occur once, and the top ten carry 10%. The sample's time point: newly diagnosed GD, antithyroid drugs for less than 3 months. PBMCs were the source of the RNA used for TCR sequencing. The same specimen was also included in a second study, on T cells in Graves' hyperthyroidism and ophthalmopathy.

The material was peripheral blood mononuclear cells (PBMCs), obtained at new diagnosis, from a patient treated with antithyroid drugs. The receptors stem from a man aged 30 to 39 with Graves disease.

This clonotype has only a few counts. This chain joins TRBV18 and TRBJ2-3; 12 bases align to TRBD2. Germline V gene data show CDR1 as KGHSH and CDR2 as LQKENI. The V gene end was trimmed by 4 bases and the J gene end by 5 bases; junction bases not matched to a gene: 7. The CDR3 consists of 16 residues. The CDR3 nucleotides read TGTGCCAGCTCACTAGCGACTAGCGGGAGTGAAGATACGCAGTATTTT. As protein: CASSLATSGSEDTQYF.

Only a few counts were recorded for this clonotype. Since no conserved phenylalanine or tryptophan closes the CDR3, a read error is the likely cause. The J gene is TRBJ2-1, the V gene TRBV7-9; TRBD2 agrees at 13 bases. CDR1 is SEHNR, CDR2 FQNEAQ, per germline (reference sequence). V dropped 9 bases and J dropped 0; count of bases not matched to a gene: 2. CDR3 length: 15 amino acids. The CDR3 DNA reads TGTGCCAGTAGACTAGCGGGAGGCTCCTACAATGAGCAGTTCCTC. Protein sequence: CASRLAGGSYNEQFL.

This clonotype was found many times. This chain uses TRBV20-1 with TRBJ2-7, with 8 bases that match TRBD2. The V gene end was trimmed by 0 bases and the J gene end by 3 bases; junction bases not matched to a gene: 4. Germline V lookup: CDR1 DFQATT, CDR2 SNEGSKA (reference sequence). This CDR3 spans 14 amino acids. CDR3 sequence: CSARDETSGYEQYF. The CDR3 DNA reads TGCAGTGCTAGAGATGAAACTAGCGGCTACGAGCAGTACTTC.

Many counts were recorded for this clonotype. The CDR3 loop reads CASSLADRVVETQYF. The CDR3 DNA follows: TGTGCCAGCAGTTTAGCGGACAGGGTGGTAGAGACCCAGTACTTC. The chain links TRBV12-3 or TRBV12-4 to TRBJ2-5; 8 bases line up with TRBD1. The CDR3 contains 15 residues. V shed 0 bases, J shed 4 bases, and the junction held 4 bases outside the gene matches.

The chain employs TRBV18 and TRBJ2-1; D is unclear. Trimming shortened V by 1 base and J by 9 bases, and 1 base separated the two germline ends. The CDR3 consists of 10 residues. In germline, CDR1 is KGHSH, CDR2 LQKENI. The CDR3 is CASSPREQFF. In DNA, the CDR3 is TGTGCCAGCTCACCACGTGAGCAGTTCTTC.

This clonotype was seen more than once but under ten times. J is TRBJ2-1 and V is TRBV5-6; 7 bases line up with TRBD1. From germline, CDR1 is SGHDT and CDR2 YYEEEE. This CDR3 is 17 amino acids long. Unmatched junction bases numbered 13, after V lost 3 bases and J lost 4 bases. The CDR3 nucleotides are TGTGCCAGCAGCTCCCCCGCCGACAGGGAAGAATACAATGAGCAGTTCTTC. Protein: CASSSPADREEYNEQFF.

This clonotype showed up many times. V gene TRBV7-9 combines with J gene TRBJ1-1, with D hard to call. In germline, CDR1 is SEHNR, CDR2 FQNEAQ (reference sequence). The CDR3 contains 13 residues. The ends were cut back, 7 bases at V and 4 bases at J, with 13 bases in the middle. In nucleotides, the CDR3 is TGTGCCAGCACCAGAGCCCAGTCCACTGAAGCTTTCTTT. Translating gives CASTRAQSTEAFF.

In the case of this clonotype: A far larger clone lies a single base away; this is likely a read error. The chain joins TRBV12-5 to TRBJ2-5, with D tentatively TRBD1 (8 bases). With the DNA end fitting TRBJ2-1 better, the J assignment may be wrong. The CDR3 extends over 14 amino acids. The germline CDR1 and CDR2 sequences are LGHNT and FRNRAP. CDR3 sequence reads: CASGLNTGGDEQFF. The DNA for the CDR3 is TGTGCTAGTGGTTTGAATACAGGGGGGGATGAGCAGTTCTTC.

V is TRBV30 and J is TRBJ1-5, with a tentative D call TRBD1 (5 bases). This CDR3 is 14 amino acids long. Germline V gene data show CDR1 as GTSNPN and CDR2 as SVGIG (reference sequence). Trimming took 3 bases from V and 5 from J, leaving 14 bases between them. The CDR3 reads CAWRGGGGYQPQHF. For the CDR3, the DNA is TGTGCCTGGAGGGGGGGGGGGGGGTATCAGCCCCAGCATTTT.

This clonotype was observed a few times. The DNA for the CDR3 is TGTGCCAGCTCACCTCGGGCGCGGGGCGGTCACGAGCAGTACTTC. It is translated as CASSPRARGGHEQYF. The V gene is TRBV18, the J gene TRBJ2-7; possible D gene TRBD2, 6 bases. The V and J ends lost 3 bases and 5 bases respectively, with 17 bases between them. The CDR3 runs 15 residues. Looked up from germline, CDR1 is KGHSH and CDR2 is LQKENI.

The chain couples TRBV7-2 to TRBJ1-2; D remains unclear. The CDR3 has 15 residues. Trimming shortened V by 1 base and J by 6 bases, and 15 bases separated the two germline ends. Per the germline V gene, CDR1 is SGHTA and CDR2 is FQGNSA. The CDR3 sequence is CASSLVAEDFNGYTF. In DNA form, the CDR3 reads TGTGCCAGCAGCTTAGTGGCGGAGGACTTTAATGGCTACACCTTC.

CDR3 in DNA: TGTGCCAGCAGCCAGGCGGACAGGAGGAAGGGTTTTGGTCAGCCCCAGCATTTT. It is translated as CASSQADRRKGFGQPQHF. The rearrangement joins TRBV3-1 to TRBJ1-5; 7 positions agree with TRBD1. Germline loops: CDR1 LGHDT, CDR2 YNNKEL (reference sequence). The CDR3 contains 18 residues. The V and J ends lost 3 bases and 6 bases, in that order; junction bases with no gene match: 17.

This clonotype came up many times. The V call is TRBV24-1, the J call TRBJ2-3; 9 bases fit TRBD2. CDR1 is KGHDR, CDR2 SFDVKD, per germline. The CDR3 runs to 16 residues. The trim removed 9 bases at V and 1 base at J, leaving 10 bases unmatched. The CDR3 sequence is CATAASGEERTDTQYF. The CDR3 DNA is TGTGCCACCGCGGCTAGCGGGGAAGAACGCACAGATACGCAGTATTTT.

There are many counts of this clonotype. The chain joins TRBV20-1 to TRBJ2-3, with a weak D call TRBD2 (6 bases). V was shortened by 3 bases and J by 3 bases, with 13 bases between the two germline ends. Germline CDR1 is DFQATT and CDR2 is SNEGSKA (reference sequence). The CDR3 totals 14 residues. The CDR3 sequence: CSASLREWTDTQYF. DNA for the CDR3: TGCAGTGCTAGTCTTCGGGAGTGGACAGATACGCAGTATTTT.

The sample holds many counts of this clonotype. The gene calls are TRBV12-3 or TRBV12-4 and TRBJ2-7; a weak D match, TRBD1 (5 bases). This CDR3 is built from 14 residues. Trimming removed 6 bases at V and 2 bases at J, with 14 bases between. CDR3 nucleotide sequence: TGTGCCAGCAGCTTGGGGCGTAGGGCCTACGAGCAGTACTTC. Amino acids: CASSLGRRAYEQYF.

V usage is TRBV7-9 and J usage is TRBJ1-2; 8 positions agree with TRBD1. The germline V gene has CDR1 SEHNR and CDR2 FQNEAQ (reference sequence). The CDR3 consists of 16 residues. V trimming: 1 base; J trimming: 3 bases; junction bases outside the gene matches: 7. CDR3 DNA: TGTGCCAGCAGCTTAGGCCCAGGGGGCGAATACTATGGCTACACCTTC. Encoded protein: CASSLGPGGEYYGYTF.

This clonotype was found many times. The chain has TRBV19 and TRBJ2-1; TRBD2 aligns across 13 bases. Germline loops: CDR1 LNHDA, CDR2 SQIVND (reference sequence). The CDR3 sequence is 17 residues long. The V segment lost 4 bases and the J segment 7 bases; nucleotides outside the gene matches: 10. As DNA, the CDR3 is TGTGCCAGTAGTACCGGACTAGCGGGAGACGGCGTGAATGAGCAGTTCTTC. This translates into CASSTGLAGDGVNEQFF.

This clonotype was detected many times. The rearrangement uses TRBV12-3 or TRBV12-4 and TRBJ2-2, with unresolved D. V dropped 2 bases and J dropped 6 bases, with 4 bases sitting between them. The CDR3 covers 12 residues. CDR3 residues: CASSLSSGELFF. The CDR3 DNA reads TGTGCCAGCAGTTTATCTTCCGGGGAGCTGTTTTTT.

This clonotype was recorded many times. The chain links TRBV12-3 or TRBV12-4 to TRBJ2-5, with 8 bases lining up with TRBD1. Trimming at V came to 7 bases and at J to 5 bases, leaving 6 bases not matched to a gene. This CDR3 contains 13 residues. The CDR3 nucleotides are TGTGCCAGCAACCAGGGGGCCTGGGAGACCCAGTACTTC. Protein product: CASNQGAWETQYF.

This clonotype was seen many times. The gene calls are TRBV20-1 and TRBJ1-1; D uncertain. Germline CDR1 DFQATT, CDR2 SNEGSKA (reference sequence). This CDR3 has 13 amino acids. Trimming removed 0 bases at V and 2 bases at J, with 7 bases between. CDR3 bases: TGCAGTGCTAGAGACACCCTTAACACTGAAGCTTTCTTT. It codes for CSARDTLNTEAFF.

This clonotype was detected a few times. The chain links TRBV7-2 to TRBJ1-2; no firm D call. The germline CDR1 and CDR2 sequences are SGHTA and FQGNSA. The CDR3 runs 14 residues. V was cut by 6 bases and J by 6 bases, with 17 bases left in between. The CDR3 DNA is TGTGCCAGCAGTCCTCCCCCAAAACGGGATGGCTACACCTTC. It is translated as CASSPPPKRDGYTF.

The rearrangement links TRBV19 to TRBJ1-1; tentatively, D is TRBD1 (5 bases). Germline CDR1 reads LNHDA; CDR2 reads SQIVND (reference sequence). The V end was cut by 8 bases, the J end by 6 bases, with 19 bases between. The CDR3 covers 14 residues. CDR3 protein: CASLPYGRDAEAFF. CDR3 DNA sequence: TGTGCCAGTCTCCCTTATGGCAGGGACGCTGAAGCTTTCTTT.